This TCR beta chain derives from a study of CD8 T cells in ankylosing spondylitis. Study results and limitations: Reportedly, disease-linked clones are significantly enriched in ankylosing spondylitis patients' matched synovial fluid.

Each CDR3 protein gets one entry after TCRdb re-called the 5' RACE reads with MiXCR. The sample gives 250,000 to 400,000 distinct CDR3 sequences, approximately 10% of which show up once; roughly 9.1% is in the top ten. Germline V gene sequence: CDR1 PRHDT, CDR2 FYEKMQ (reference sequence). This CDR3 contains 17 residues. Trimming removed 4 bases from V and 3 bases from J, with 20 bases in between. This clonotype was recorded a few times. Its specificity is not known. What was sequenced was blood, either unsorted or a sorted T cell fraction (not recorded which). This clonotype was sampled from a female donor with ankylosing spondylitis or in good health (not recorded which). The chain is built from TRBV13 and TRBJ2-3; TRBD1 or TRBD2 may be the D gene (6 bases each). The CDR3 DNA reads TGTGCCAGCAGCTACCCCGGGGGCCCGCAGGGAACAGATACGCAGTATTTT. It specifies CASSYPGGPQGTDTQYF.